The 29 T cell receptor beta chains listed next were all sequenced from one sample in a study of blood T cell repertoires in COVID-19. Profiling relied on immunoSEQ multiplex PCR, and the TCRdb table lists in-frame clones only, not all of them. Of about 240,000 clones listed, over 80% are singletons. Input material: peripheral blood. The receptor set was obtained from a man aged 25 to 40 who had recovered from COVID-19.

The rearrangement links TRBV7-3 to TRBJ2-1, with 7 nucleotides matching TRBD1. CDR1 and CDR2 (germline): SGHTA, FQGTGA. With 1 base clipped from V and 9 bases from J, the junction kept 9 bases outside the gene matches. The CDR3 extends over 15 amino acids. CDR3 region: CASSLRGGLRREQFF. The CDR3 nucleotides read TGTGCCAGCAGCTTAAGAGGGGGCTTACGCCGTGAGCAGTTCTTC.

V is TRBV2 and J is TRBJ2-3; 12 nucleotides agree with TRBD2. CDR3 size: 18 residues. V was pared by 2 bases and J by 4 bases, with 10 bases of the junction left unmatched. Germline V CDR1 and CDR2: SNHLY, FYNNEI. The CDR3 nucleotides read TGTGCCAGCAGTGAATATACAAGGACTAGCGGGGATCCAGATACGCAGTATTTT. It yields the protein CASSEYTRTSGDPDTQYF.

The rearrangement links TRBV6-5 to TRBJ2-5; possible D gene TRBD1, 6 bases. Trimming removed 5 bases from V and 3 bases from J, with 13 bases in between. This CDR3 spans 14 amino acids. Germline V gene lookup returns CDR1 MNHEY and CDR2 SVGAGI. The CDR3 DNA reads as TGTGCCAGCAGTCCCGGGACACATAAAGAGACCCAGTACTTC. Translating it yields CASSPGTHKETQYF.

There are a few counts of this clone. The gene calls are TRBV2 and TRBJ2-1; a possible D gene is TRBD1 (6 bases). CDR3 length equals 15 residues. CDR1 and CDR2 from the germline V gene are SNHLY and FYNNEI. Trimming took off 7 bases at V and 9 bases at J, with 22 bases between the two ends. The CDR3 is CASTTGKVLPGEQFF. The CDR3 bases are TGTGCCAGCACCACAGGGAAAGTGCTCCCGGGTGAGCAGTTCTTC.

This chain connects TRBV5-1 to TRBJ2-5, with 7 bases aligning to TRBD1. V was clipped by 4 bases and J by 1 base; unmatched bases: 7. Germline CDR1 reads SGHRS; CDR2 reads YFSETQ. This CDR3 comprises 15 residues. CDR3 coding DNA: TGCGCCAGCAGCATAGGGGGCTACCGCCAAGAGACCCAGTACTTC. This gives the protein CASSIGGYRQETQYF.

CDR3 bases: TGTGCCAGCAGCTTAGTTGATTTGGGTGAGGGAGGCTACACCTTC. It codes for CASSLVDLGEGGYTF. The chain employs TRBV7-9 and TRBJ1-2; no clear D. The length of the CDR3 is 15 residues. V was clipped by 1 base and J by 8 bases, with 17 bases between them. Germline CDR1 SEHNR, CDR2 FQNEAQ (reference sequence).

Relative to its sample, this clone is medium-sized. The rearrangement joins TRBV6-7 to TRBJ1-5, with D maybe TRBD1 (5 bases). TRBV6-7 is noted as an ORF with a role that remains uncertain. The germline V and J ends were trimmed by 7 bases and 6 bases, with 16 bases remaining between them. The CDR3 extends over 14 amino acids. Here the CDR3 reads CASISQGQGQPQHF. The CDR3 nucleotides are TGTGCCAGCATCTCCCAGGGCCAAGGTCAGCCCCAGCATTTT.

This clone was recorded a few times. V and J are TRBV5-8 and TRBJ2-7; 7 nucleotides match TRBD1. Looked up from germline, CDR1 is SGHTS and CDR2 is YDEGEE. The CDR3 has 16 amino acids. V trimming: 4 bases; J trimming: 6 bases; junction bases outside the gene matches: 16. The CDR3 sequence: CASSITRDSGMGEQYF. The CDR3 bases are TGTGCCAGCAGCATTACCCGGGACAGTGGGATGGGCGAGCAGTACTTC. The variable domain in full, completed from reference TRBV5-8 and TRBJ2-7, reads EAGVTQSPTHLIKTRGQQATLRCSPISGHTSVYWYQQALGLGLQFLLWYDEGEERNRGNFPPRFSGRQFPNYSSELNVNALELEDSALYLCASSITRDSGMGEQYFGPGTRLTVT.

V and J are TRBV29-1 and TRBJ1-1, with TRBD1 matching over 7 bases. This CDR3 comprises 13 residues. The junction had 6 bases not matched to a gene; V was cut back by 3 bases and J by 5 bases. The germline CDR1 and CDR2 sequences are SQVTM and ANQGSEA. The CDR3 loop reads CSVDGQGGTEAFF. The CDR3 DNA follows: TGCAGCGTTGATGGCCAGGGGGGAACTGAAGCTTTCTTT.

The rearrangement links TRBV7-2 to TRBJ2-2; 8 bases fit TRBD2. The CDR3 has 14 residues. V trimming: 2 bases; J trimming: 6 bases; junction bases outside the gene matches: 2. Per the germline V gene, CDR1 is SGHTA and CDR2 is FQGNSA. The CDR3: CASSLSGGAGELFF. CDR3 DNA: TGTGCCAGCAGCTTAAGCGGGGGCGCCGGGGAGCTGTTTTTT.

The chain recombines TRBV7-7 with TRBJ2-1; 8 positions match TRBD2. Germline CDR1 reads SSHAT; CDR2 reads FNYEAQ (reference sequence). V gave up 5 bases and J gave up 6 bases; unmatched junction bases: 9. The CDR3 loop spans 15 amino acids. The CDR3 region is CASSISAGAINEQFF. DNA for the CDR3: TGTGCCAGCAGCATCTCAGCGGGGGCCATCAATGAGCAGTTCTTC.

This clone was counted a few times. The CDR3 DNA sequence: TGCGCCAGCAGCTGGGCAGGGGAAACGGATGAAGCTTTCTTT. Amino acids: CASSWAGETDEAFF. The genes are TRBV5-1 and TRBJ1-1; D may be TRBD1 (6 bases). CDR3 length equals 14 residues. Trimming cost V 3 bases and J 7 bases, with 16 bases left between them. CDR1 and CDR2 from the germline V gene are SGHRS and YFSETQ.

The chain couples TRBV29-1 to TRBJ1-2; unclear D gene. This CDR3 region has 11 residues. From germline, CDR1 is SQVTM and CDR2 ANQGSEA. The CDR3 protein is CTLSWAYGYTF. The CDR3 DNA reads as TGCACCCTATCTTGGGCCTATGGCTACACCTTC.

The CDR3 bases are TGTGCCAGCAGCAACGACAGGGAGGATCAGCCCCAGCATTTT. It specifies CASSNDREDQPQHF. The chain combines TRBV6-5 with TRBJ1-5; 7 positions agree with TRBD1. CDR1 is MNHEY, CDR2 SVGAGI, per germline. CDR3 length equals 14 residues. Unmatched junction bases numbered 7, after V lost 6 bases and J lost 5 bases.

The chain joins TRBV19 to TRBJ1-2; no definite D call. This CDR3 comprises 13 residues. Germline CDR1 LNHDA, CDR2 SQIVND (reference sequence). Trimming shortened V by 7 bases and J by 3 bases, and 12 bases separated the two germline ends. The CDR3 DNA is TGTGCCAGTATGACTGATGATGACTATGGCTACACCTTC. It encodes CASMTDDDYGYTF. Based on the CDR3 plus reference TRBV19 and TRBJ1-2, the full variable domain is DGGITQSPKYLFRKEGQNVTLSCEQNLNHDAMYWYRQDPGQGLRLIYYSQIVNDFQKGDIAEGYSVSREKKESFPLTVTSAQKNPTAFYLCASMTDDDYGYTFGSGTRLTVV.

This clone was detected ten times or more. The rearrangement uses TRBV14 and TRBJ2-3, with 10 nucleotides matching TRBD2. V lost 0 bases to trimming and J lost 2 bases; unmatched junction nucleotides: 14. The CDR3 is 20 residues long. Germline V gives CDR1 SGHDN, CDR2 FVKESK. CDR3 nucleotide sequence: TGTGCCAGCAGCCAAGATAGCGGGGGGCTCGGTGGCATGCTCACAGATACGCAGTATTTT. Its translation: CASSQDSGGLGGMLTDTQYF.

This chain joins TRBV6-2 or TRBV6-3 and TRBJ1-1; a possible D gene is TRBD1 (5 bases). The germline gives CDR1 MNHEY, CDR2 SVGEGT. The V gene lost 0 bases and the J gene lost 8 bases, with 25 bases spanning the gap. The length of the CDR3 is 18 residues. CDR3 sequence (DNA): TGTGCCAGCAGTTACTCGAATCAAGGTTTTTACAGGCCACAAGAAGCTTTCTTT. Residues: CASSYSNQGFYRPQEAFF.

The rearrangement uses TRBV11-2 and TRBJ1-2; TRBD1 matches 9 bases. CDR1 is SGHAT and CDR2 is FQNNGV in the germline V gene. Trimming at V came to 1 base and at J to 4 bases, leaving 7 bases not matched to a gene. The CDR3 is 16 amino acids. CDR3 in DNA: TGTGCCAGCAGCTTAGGGGCGGGACAGGGCCTCTATGGCTACACCTTC. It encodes CASSLGAGQGLYGYTF.

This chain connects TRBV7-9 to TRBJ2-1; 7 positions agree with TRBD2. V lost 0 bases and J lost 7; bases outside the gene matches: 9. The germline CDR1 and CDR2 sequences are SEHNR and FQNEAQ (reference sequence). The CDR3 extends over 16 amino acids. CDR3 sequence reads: CASSLARGGGRNEQFF. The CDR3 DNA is TGTGCCAGCAGCTTAGCGCGGGGCGGGGGAAGGAATGAGCAGTTCTTC.

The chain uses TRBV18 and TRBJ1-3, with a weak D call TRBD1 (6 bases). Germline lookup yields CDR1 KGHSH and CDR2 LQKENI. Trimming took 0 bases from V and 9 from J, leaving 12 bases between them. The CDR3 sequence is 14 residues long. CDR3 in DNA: TGTGCCAGCTCACCACCGGTGGAAGGGGGCACCATATATTTT. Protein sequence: CASSPPVEGGTIYF.

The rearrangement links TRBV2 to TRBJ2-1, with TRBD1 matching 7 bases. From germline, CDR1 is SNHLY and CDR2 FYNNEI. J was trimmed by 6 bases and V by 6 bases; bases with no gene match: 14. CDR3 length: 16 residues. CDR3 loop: CASSPPWDSDRNEQFF. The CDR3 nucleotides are TGTGCCAGCAGCCCCCCGTGGGACAGTGATCGCAATGAGCAGTTCTTC.

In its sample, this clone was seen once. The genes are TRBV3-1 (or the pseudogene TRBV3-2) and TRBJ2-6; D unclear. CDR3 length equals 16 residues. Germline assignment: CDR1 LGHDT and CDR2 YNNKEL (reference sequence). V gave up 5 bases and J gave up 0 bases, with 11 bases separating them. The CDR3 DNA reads TGTGCCAGCAGCATAAGGCGGTTCTCTGGGGCCAACGTCCTGACTTTC. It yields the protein CASSIRRFSGANVLTF.

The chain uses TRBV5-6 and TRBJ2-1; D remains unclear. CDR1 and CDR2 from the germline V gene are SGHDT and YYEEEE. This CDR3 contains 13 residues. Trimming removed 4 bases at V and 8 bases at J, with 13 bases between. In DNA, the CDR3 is TGTGCCAGCAGCGGGTACAGAATCGATGAGCAGTTCTTC. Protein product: CASSGYRIDEQFF.

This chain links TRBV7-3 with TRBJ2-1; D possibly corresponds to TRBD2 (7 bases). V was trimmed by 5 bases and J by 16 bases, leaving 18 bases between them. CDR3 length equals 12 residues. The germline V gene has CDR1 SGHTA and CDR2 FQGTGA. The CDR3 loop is CASSETGGPTFF. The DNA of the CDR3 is TGTGCCAGCAGCGAAACCGGGGGGCCAACCTTCTTC. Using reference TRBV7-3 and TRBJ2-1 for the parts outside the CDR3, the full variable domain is GAGVSQTPSNKVTEKGKYVELRCDPISGHTALYWYRQSLGQGPEFLIYFQGTGAADDSGLPNDRFFAVRPEGSVSTLKIQRTERGDSAVYLCASSETGGPTFFGPGTRLTVL.

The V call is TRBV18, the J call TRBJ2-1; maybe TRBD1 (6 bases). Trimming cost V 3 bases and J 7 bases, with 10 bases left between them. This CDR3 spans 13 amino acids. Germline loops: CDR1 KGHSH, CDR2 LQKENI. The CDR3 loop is CASSPGAGNEQFF. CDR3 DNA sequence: TGTGCCAGCTCACCGGGGGCGGGTAATGAGCAGTTCTTC.

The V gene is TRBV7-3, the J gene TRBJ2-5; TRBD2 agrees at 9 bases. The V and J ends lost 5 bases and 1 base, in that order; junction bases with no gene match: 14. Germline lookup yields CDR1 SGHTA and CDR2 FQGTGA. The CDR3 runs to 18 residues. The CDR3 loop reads CASSPEASGGLSQETQYF. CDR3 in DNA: TGTGCCAGCAGCCCTGAGGCGAGCGGGGGGCTCTCCCAAGAGACCCAGTACTTC.

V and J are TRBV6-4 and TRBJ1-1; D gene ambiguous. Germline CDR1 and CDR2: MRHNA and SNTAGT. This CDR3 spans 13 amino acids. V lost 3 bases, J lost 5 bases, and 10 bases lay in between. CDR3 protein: CASSEAPGTEAFF. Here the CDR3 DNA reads TGTGCCAGCAGTGAGGCCCCGGGAACTGAAGCTTTCTTT.

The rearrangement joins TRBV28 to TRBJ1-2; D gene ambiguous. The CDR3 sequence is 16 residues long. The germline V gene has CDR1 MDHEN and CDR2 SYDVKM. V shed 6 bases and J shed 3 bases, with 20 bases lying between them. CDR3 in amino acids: CASSPRGRTFHYGYTF. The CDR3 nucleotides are TGTGCCAGCAGCCCTAGAGGGAGAACATTCCACTATGGCTACACCTTC.

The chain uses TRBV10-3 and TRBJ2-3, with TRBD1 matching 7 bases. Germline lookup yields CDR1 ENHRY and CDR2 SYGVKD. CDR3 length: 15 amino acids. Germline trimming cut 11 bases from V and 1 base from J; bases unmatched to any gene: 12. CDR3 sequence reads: CAALTGNSGTDTQYF. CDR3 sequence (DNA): TGTGCCGCGTTGACAGGGAACAGCGGCACAGATACGCAGTATTTT.